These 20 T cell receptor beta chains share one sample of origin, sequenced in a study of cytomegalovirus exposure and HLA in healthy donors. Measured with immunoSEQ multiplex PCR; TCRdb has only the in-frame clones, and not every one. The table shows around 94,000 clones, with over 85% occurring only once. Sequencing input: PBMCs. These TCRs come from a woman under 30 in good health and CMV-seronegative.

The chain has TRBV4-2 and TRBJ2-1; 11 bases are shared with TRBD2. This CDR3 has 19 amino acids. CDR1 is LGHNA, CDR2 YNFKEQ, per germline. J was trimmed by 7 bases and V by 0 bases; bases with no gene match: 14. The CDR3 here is CASSQEDAYSGGAANEQFF. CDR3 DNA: TGTGCCAGCAGCCAAGAGGACGCTTATAGCGGGGGGGCTGCAAATGAGCAGTTCTTC.

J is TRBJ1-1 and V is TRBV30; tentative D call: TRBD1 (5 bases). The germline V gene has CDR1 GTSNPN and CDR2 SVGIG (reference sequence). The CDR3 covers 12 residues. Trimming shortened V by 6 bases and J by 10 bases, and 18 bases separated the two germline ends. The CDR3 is CACNKGGAGAFF. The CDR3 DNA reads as TGTGCCTGTAATAAGGGAGGGGCAGGAGCTTTCTTT.

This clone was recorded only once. The CDR3 here is CASSVSGQETQYF. The CDR3 region has the DNA TGTGCCAGCAGTGTGTCCGGGCAAGAGACCCAGTACTTC. The rearrangement uses TRBV6-1 and TRBJ2-5, with no clear D. The CDR3 is made up of 13 amino acids. The germline V gene has CDR1 MNHNS and CDR2 SASEGT. The ends were cut back, 4 bases at V and 2 bases at J, with 8 bases in the middle.

CDR3 nucleotide sequence: TGTGCCAGCAGTTTATCGGGGAGGGCGTATGAAGCTTTCTTT. Its protein product is CASSLSGRAYEAFF. V and J are TRBV27 and TRBJ1-1; D is unresolved. Germline V gives CDR1 MNHEY, CDR2 SMNVEV (reference sequence). The CDR3 extends over 14 amino acids. V was clipped by 0 bases and J by 7 bases, with 12 bases between them.

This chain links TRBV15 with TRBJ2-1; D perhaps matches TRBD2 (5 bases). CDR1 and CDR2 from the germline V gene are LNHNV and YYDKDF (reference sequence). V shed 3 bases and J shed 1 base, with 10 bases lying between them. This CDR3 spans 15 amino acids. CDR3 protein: CATSSGVGSYNEQFF. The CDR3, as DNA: TGTGCCACCAGCAGCGGGGTGGGATCCTACAATGAGCAGTTCTTC.

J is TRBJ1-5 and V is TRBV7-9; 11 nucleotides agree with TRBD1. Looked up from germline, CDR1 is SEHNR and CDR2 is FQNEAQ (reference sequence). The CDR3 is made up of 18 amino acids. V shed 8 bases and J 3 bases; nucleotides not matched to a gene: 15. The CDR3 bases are TGTGCCAGCCTTGAGTATAAGGGACAGGGGGGTTCCAATCAGCCCCAGCATTTT. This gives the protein CASLEYKGQGGSNQPQHF. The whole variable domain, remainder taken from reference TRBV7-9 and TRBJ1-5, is DTGVSQNPRHKITKRGQNVTFRCDPISEHNRLYWYRQTLGQGPEFLTYFQNEAQLEKSRLLSDRFSAERPKGSFSTLEIQRTEQGDSAMYLCASLEYKGQGGSNQPQHFGDGTRLSIL.

CDR3 nucleotides: TGTGCCTGGAGTGAGGGGAATGATCAGCCCCAGCATTTT. It specifies CAWSEGNDQPQHF. This rearrangement joins TRBV30 to TRBJ1-5; D perhaps matches TRBD1 (5 bases). Per the germline V gene, CDR1 is GTSNPN and CDR2 is SVGIG (reference sequence). V was clipped by 1 base and J by 5 bases, with 9 bases between them. The CDR3 loop spans 13 amino acids. The full variable domain, rest sourced from reference TRBV30 and TRBJ1-5, is SQTIHQWPATLVQPVGSPLSLECTVEGTSNPNLYWYRQAAGRGLQLLFYSVGIGQISSEVPQNLSASRPQDRQFILSSKKLLLSDSGFYLCAWSEGNDQPQHFGDGTRLSIL.

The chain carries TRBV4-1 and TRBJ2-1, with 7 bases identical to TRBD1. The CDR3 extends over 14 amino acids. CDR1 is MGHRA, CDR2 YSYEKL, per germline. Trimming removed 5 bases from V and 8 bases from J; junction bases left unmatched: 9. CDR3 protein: CASSYRGMGDEQFF. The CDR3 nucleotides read TGCGCCAGCAGCTACAGGGGTATGGGCGATGAGCAGTTCTTC.

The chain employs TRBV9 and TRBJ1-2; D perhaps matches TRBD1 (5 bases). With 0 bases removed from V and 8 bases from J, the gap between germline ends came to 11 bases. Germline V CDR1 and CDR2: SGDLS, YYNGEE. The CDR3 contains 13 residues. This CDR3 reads CASSVGAGKGYTF. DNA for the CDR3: TGTGCCAGCAGCGTAGGGGCAGGGAAGGGCTACACCTTC.

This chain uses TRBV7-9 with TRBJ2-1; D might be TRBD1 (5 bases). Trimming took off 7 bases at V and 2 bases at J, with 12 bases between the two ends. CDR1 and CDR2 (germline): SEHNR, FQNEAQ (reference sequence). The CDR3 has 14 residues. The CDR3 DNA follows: TGTGCCAGCACCGACAGCCCGCCCTACAATGAGCAGTTCTTC. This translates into CASTDSPPYNEQFF.

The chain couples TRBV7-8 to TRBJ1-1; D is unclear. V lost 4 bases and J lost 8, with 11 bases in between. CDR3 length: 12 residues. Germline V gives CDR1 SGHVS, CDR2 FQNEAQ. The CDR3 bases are TGTGCCAGCAGCTCGGTAGCCCTAGAAGCTTTCTTT. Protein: CASSSVALEAFF.

The CDR3 nucleotides are TGTGCCAGCAGCCAAGATCGGGACGGGGGGTGGAATGAGCAGTTCTTC. It is translated as CASSQDRDGGWNEQFF. The chain employs TRBV4-2 and TRBJ2-1, with 7 bases matching TRBD2. Per germline, CDR1 LGHNA and CDR2 YNFKEQ. The CDR3 extends over 16 amino acids. Trimming removed 0 bases from V and 7 bases from J; junction bases left unmatched: 9.

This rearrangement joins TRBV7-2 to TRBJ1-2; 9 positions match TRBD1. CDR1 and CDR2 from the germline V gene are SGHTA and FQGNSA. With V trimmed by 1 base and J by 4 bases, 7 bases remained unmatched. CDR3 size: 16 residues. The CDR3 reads CASSLEGQGLVYGYTF. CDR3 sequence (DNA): TGTGCCAGCAGCTTAGAGGGACAGGGCCTTGTCTATGGCTACACCTTC. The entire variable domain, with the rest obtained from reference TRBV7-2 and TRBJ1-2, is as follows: GAGVSQSPSNKVTEKGKDVELRCDPISGHTALYWYRQSLGQGLEFLIYFQGNSAPDKSGLPSDRFSAERTGGSVSTLTIQRTQQEDSAVYLCASSLEGQGLVYGYTFGSGTRLTVV.

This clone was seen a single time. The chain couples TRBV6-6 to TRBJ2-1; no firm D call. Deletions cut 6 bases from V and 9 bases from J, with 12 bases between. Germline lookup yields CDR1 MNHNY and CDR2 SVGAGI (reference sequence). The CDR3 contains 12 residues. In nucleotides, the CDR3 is TGTGCCAGCAGCCCGGAGCAGACTGAGCAGTTCTTC. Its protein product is CASSPEQTEQFF.

The CDR3 loop reads CASSLGPAALLTDTQYF. The CDR3, as DNA: TGTGCCAGCAGCTTAGGGCCTGCGGCACTACTCACAGATACGCAGTATTTT. The chain links TRBV7-9 to TRBJ2-3, with D unresolved. The V and J ends lost 1 base and 2 bases respectively, with 16 bases between them. Germline V CDR1 and CDR2: SEHNR, FQNEAQ (reference sequence). This CDR3 contains 17 residues.

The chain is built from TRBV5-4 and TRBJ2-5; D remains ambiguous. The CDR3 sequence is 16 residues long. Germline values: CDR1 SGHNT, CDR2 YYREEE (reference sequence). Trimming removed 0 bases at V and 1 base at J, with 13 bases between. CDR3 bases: TGTGCCAGCAGCTTGGCCCTGAACTACGCCCAAGAGACCCAGTACTTC. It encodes CASSLALNYAQETQYF.

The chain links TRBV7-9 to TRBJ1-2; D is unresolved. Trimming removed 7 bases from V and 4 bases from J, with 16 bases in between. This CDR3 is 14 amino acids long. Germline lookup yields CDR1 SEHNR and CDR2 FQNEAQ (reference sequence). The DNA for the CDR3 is TGTGCCAGCATTGTCTCAGCAGGTCCCTATGGCTACACCTTC. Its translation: CASIVSAGPYGYTF.

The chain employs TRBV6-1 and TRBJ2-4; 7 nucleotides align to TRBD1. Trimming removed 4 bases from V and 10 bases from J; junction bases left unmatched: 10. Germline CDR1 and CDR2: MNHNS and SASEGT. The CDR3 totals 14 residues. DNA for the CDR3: TGTGCCAGCAGTGCCGGTACAGGGGTGAAGATTCAGTACTTC. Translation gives CASSAGTGVKIQYF.

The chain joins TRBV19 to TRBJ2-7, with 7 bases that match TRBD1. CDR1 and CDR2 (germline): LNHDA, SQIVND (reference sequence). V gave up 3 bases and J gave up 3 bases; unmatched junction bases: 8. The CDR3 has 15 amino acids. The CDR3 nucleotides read TGTGCCAGTAGTATGTCTCTCGGGACAGTCTACGAGCAGTACTTC. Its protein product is CASSMSLGTVYEQYF.

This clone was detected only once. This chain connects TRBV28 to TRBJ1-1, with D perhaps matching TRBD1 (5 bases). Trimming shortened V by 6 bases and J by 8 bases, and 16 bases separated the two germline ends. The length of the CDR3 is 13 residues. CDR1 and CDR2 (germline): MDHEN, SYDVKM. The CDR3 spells CASRVQGGGEAFF. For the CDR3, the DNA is TGTGCCAGCAGGGTACAAGGCGGGGGAGAAGCTTTCTTT.